This TCR beta chain appears in the sequencing data of a study of CD8 T cells in Susac syndrome (dated by TCRdb to between 2018 and 2021). In terms of the full investigation: Whether CD8+ T cell activation and differentiation in Susac syndrome was antigen driven was tested using repertoire sequencing.

High-throughput TCR beta sequencing profiled peripheral blood CD8+ and CD4+ T cells from healthy donors, Susac syndrome patients and multiple sclerosis patients. The multiple sclerosis controls were treatment-naive patients who had stable or active relapsing-remitting disease and met the revised McDonald criteria. Bulk CD8+ and CD4+ T cells were purified magnetically by negative isolation, whereas CD8+ TEMRA cells were enriched by FACS. Blood was drawn into EDTA tubes, processed within 24 hours, and PBMCs were isolated by density gradient centrifugation. PBMCs destined for TCR sequencing were cryopreserved in liquid nitrogen and later thawed in a 37 °C water bath. Purity of sorted or isolated CD4+, CD8+ and CD8+ TEMRA cells was at least 90%. Broad study findings and their caveats: The number of individuals in the TCR sequencing and HLA analysis was acknowledged as relatively small.

RNA was extracted using the RNeasy kit, and about 0.5 to 1 ug of the RNA was reverse transcribed with random hexamers. TCR beta CDR3 regions were amplified with the immunoSEQ multiplex PCR assay covering 54 Vbeta and 13 Jbeta segments. Bias from PCR amplification was corrected by using a synthetic template baseline for primer optimization and for computational correction. The source study handled its data this way. Reads were annotated to V, D and J genes according to IMGT and were analyzed with immunoSEQ Analyzer, with only productive sequences retained. To calculate clonality, Shannon entropy was normalized by log2 of the number of productive unique sequences and then subtracted from one. For each patient and control, public and private clones were evaluated within the 100 most prevalent clones. Clones were defined as Susac-specific if absent from the healthy and MS cohorts, from 1052 published viral clones and from other ImmuneACCESS disease sequences. The public sequencing data were trimmed at Q25 with fastp and processed into clonotypes with MiXCR by TCRdb, which kept only in-frame beta chains. Identical CDR3 protein sequences are pooled into one entry, listed with their most common genes and DNA. Clone size and V and J calls follow TCRdb, not the original study. The sample yields about 200,000 distinct CDR3 sequences; about 95% were counted once. The ten largest clonotypes hold 0.093% of the sample.

On this clonotype: Its antigen remains unidentified. No clone much larger than this one lies a single base away; base qualities are absent.

The germline ends are 10 bases apart after V is trimmed by 3 bases and J by 4 bases. Via the germline V gene, CDR1 is SQVTM and CDR2 ANQGSEA. The CDR3 runs 13 residues from the cysteine to the phenylalanine. Kept here is only the CDR3 DNA, which spans 39 bases and is read in frame from base 1. The sequenced sample consisted of CD4+ T cells from PBMCs. The source of this sequence is a human donor with multiple sclerosis. The receptor chain draws on TRBV29-1 and TRBJ2-1; the D gene cannot be named for sure. Here the CDR3 is given as CSVEKESYNEQFF. Here is the DNA: TGCAGCGTTGAGAAGGAATCGTACAATGAGCAGTTCTTC.